A selection of T cell receptor beta chains follows, all from one sample in a study of T cell repertoires in cytomegalovirus infection. What these receptors recognize is not known. In TCRdb, the reads were re-called with MiXCR into one record per CDR3 protein. This table has about 35,000 distinct CDR3 sequences, about 54% appearing once. This sample comprised CD8+ T cells from cultured PBMCs, obtained from culture after CMV antigen stimulation. These receptors all come from a human donor in good health (CMV status not recorded). Some clones in this sample may be carry-over from other donors' samples. CDR3s include the opening cysteine and the closing phenylalanine or tryptophan. D genes are given only for firm matches. Rows give clone size only sometimes, using once, few, many, or a class for an expanded clone.

clone size,V gene,D gene,J gene,CDR3 DNA,CDR3 protein
NA,TRBV28,NA,TRBJ2-3,TGTGCCAGCAGTTCCCCCGGGACTAGCACAGATACGCAGTATTTT,CASSSPGTSTDTQYF
many,TRBV19,NA,TRBJ1-1,TGTGCCAGTATTGAGGGGAGGACTGAAGCTTTCTTT,CASIEGRTEAFF
NA,TRBV13,NA,TRBJ1-1,TGTGCCAGCAGCTTCGGACTGACCGTGCTGAACACTGAAGCTTTCTTT,CASSFGLTVLNTEAFF
NA,TRBV11-2,NA,TRBJ1-1,TGTGCCAGCAGAGCTTATGAGGGAGCGTCGACTGAAGCTTTCTTT,CASRAYEGASTEAFF
once,TRBV6-1,TRBD2,TRBJ2-3,TGTGCCAGCAGTGCCCCAAGACTAGCGGGGGCAGGGAATACGCAGTATTTT,CASSAPRLAGAGNTQYF
few,TRBV7-2,TRBD2,TRBJ2-5,TGTGCCAGCAGCTTCTTAGCGGGGGGGCACCAAGAGACCCAGTACTTC,CASSFLAGGHQETQYF
once,TRBV29-1,TRBD1,TRBJ1-6,TGCAGCGTTGGAAGTGGGGACAGGGATTCCCCCCTCCACTTT,CSVGSGDRDSPLHF
NA,TRBV29-1,NA,TRBJ2-3,TGCAGCGTTGGACTTACAGATACGCAGTATTTT,CSVGLTDTQYF
few,TRBV7-8,NA,TRBJ1-5,TGTGCCAGCAGGCTTAATGCACAGAGAAATCAGCCCCAGCATTTT,CASRLNAQRNQPQHF
few,TRBV19,TRBD1,TRBJ2-1,TGTGCCAGTAGTCCACGGACAGGGTTCAAGCAGTTCTTC,CASSPRTGFKQFF
few,TRBV5-1,TRBD1,TRBJ2-7,TGCGCCAGCAGCTGGGACAGTTCCTACGAGCAGTACTTC,CASSWDSSYEQYF
NA,TRBV12-3/TRBV12-4,TRBD2,TRBJ2-1,TGTGCCAGCAGTTTTGAGCGGGAGATCGACAATGAGCAGTTCTTC,CASSFEREIDNEQFF
NA,TRBV7-6,NA,TRBJ2-1,TGTGCCAGCAGCTTCAGGGTTACGCATGAGCAGTTCTTC,CASSFRVTHEQFF
NA,TRBV2,NA,TRBJ1-5,TGTGCCAGCAGTGAACTGGCAGGAAGGGCGAGCAATCAGCCCCAGCATTTT,CASSELAGRASNQPQHF
few,TRBV3-1,TRBD2,TRBJ2-2,TGTGCCAGCAGCCAAGATAGACTAGCCACCGGGGAGCTGTTTTTT,CASSQDRLATGELFF
few,TRBV30,TRBD1,TRBJ2-7,TGTGCCCGGACGGGGACAGGGAGATACGAGCAGTACTTC,CARTGTGRYEQYF
NA,TRBV19,TRBD2,TRBJ2-3,TGTGCCAGTAGCAGCGGGACTAGCGGGAGCACAGATACGCAGTATTTT,CASSSGTSGSTDTQYF
few,TRBV20-1,TRBD2,TRBJ2-5,TGCAGTGCTCATAGCGGGGGAGAGACCCAGTACTTC,CSAHSGGETQYF
NA,TRBV7-6,NA,TRBJ2-1,TGTGCCAGCAGCTCCAGACGGGATGAGCAGTTCTTC,CASSSRRDEQFF
few,TRBV27,TRBD2,TRBJ2-3,TGTGCCAGCAGTCGGCCCCGGGAGGCGGGAGATACGCAGTATTTT,CASSRPREAGDTQYF
NA,TRBV7-9,NA,TRBJ1-3,TGTGCCAGCAGTACACAGGGACCGGGAAACACCATATATTTT,CASSTQGPGNTIYF
NA,TRBV7-9,TRBD2,TRBJ2-5,TGTGCCAGCAGCCCAGGACTAGCTCAAGAGACCCAGTACTTC,CASSPGLAQETQYF
few,TRBV7-2,NA,TRBJ2-2,TGTGCCAGCAGCTTAGCATTGTTTACCGGGGAGCTGTTTTTT,CASSLALFTGELFF
NA,TRBV12-3/TRBV12-4,TRBD2,TRBJ2-2,TGTGCCAGCAGCCGCAACTTAGCGGGTACGAAGGGGGAGCTGTTTTTT,CASSRNLAGTKGELFF
once,TRBV2,TRBD1,TRBJ2-6,TGTGCCAGACAGGGGGTCCTCTCTGGGGCCAACGTCCTGACTTTC,CARQGVLSGANVLTF
NA,TRBV7-4,NA,TRBJ1-5,TGTGCCAGCAGCTTAGCGTCAAGGGAGGGTCAGCCCCAGCATTTT,CASSLASREGQPQHF
NA,TRBV10-3,NA,TRBJ2-3,TGTGCCATCAGTGAGGAACGGGGACGAGATACGCAGTATTTT,CAISEERGRDTQYF
NA,TRBV7-6,NA,TRBJ2-3,TGTGCCAGCAGCATAACTCTAGCTCGGGCAGATACGCAGTATTTT,CASSITLARADTQYF
NA,TRBV18,NA,TRBJ2-7,TGTGCCAGCTCACCACGGAGGGGGCCCCCCTCCTACGAGCAGTACTTC,CASSPRRGPPSYEQYF
many,TRBV9,TRBD1,TRBJ2-3,TGTGCCAGCAGCTCACCGGGACAGGGTCAAACAGATACGCAGTATTTT,CASSSPGQGQTDTQYF
NA,TRBV2,NA,TRBJ2-2,TGTGCCAGCACCCGGGGCACCGGGGAGCTGTTTTTT,CASTRGTGELFF
NA,TRBV7-6,TRBD1,TRBJ2-2,TGTGCCAGCAGCTTAGCGGAGGACAGGGTGAACACCGGGGAGCTGTTTTTT,CASSLAEDRVNTGELFF
few,TRBV6-8,NA,TRBJ2-1,TGTGCCAGCAGTTACTCTCAAGAATTAAATTACAATGAGCAGTTCTTC,CASSYSQELNYNEQFF
NA,TRBV28,NA,TRBJ1-5,TGTGCCAGCAGTTTACCTAACATCAATCAGCCCCAGCATTTT,CASSLPNINQPQHF
NA,TRBV28,TRBD1,TRBJ2-4,TGTGCCAGCAGCCGGGTTAGGGGGCGCAAAAACATTCAGTACTTC,CASSRVRGRKNIQYF
NA,TRBV7-6,TRBD1,TRBJ1-1,TGTGCCAGCAGCCTCCGGGACAGGGGGCTCGGGGCAACTGAAGCTTTCTTT,CASSLRDRGLGATEAFF
NA,TRBV27,NA,TRBJ1-5,TGTGCCAGCAGTTTATTGGGGGCCGATCAGCCCCAGCATTTT,CASSLLGADQPQHF
few,TRBV29-1,NA,TRBJ1-1,TGCAGCGCTTTTTCGGAACACACTGAAGCTTTCTTT,CSAFSEHTEAFF
NA,TRBV6-5,NA,TRBJ2-6,TGTGCCAGCAGTTACTTGGGGGGCGCAACGGACTCTGGGGCCAACGTCCTGACTTTC,CASSYLGGATDSGANVLTF
NA,TRBV12-3/TRBV12-4,NA,TRBJ1-4,TGTGCCAGCACCGGGACGGAAGCAACTAATGAAAAACTGTTTTTT,CASTGTEATNEKLFF
NA,TRBV2,NA,TRBJ2-3,TGTGCCAGCAACATCGTCGCTAGCCTGTCCACAGATACGCAGTATTTT,CASNIVASLSTDTQYF
NA,TRBV27,NA,TRBJ2-7,TGTGCCAGCAGTTTAAGATGGGCTCCACGCCTCTACGAGCAGTACTTC,CASSLRWAPRLYEQYF
NA,TRBV7-9,NA,TRBJ1-6,TGTGCCAGCAGCCCCGTGCCAGATTCACCCCTCCACTTT,CASSPVPDSPLHF
many,TRBV12-3/TRBV12-4,NA,TRBJ1-5,TGTGCCAGCAGTTTGAGCAGGACTGGCAATCAGCCCCAGCATTTT,CASSLSRTGNQPQHF
NA,TRBV7-2,TRBD2,TRBJ2-3,TGTGCCAGCAGCCTTACTAGCGGTGTCACAGATACGCAGTATTTT,CASSLTSGVTDTQYF
NA,TRBV7-9,TRBD1,TRBJ1-2,TGTGCCAGCAGCTTAAGACAGGGGGCGTTTGGCTACACCTTC,CASSLRQGAFGYTF
few,TRBV6-6,TRBD2,TRBJ2-7,TGTGCCAGCAGTTCCATCGAGCGGGGGTCCTCCTACGAGCAGTACTTC,CASSSIERGSSYEQYF
many,TRBV7-9,NA,TRBJ2-5,TGTGCCAGCAGCTTACGGAGGCGGGGTCAAGAGACCCAGTACTTC,CASSLRRRGQETQYF
NA,TRBV7-8,NA,TRBJ2-5,TGTGCCAGCAGCTTAGGGACGGCCAAGGAGACCCAGTACTTC,CASSLGTAKETQYF